Each of the 28 T cell receptor beta chains below was sequenced from the same sample in a study of response to subunit inactivated influenza vaccine. TCRdb re-analysed the RT-PCR reads in MiXCR, keeping a single row per CDR3 protein. In the table there are 500,000 to 600,000 distinct CDR3 sequences, about 10% of which are singletons. The sequences come from PBMCs from blood, collected on the day of vaccination. Every receptor here comes from a man over 45 who received an inactivated influenza vaccine.

The chain joins TRBV29-1 to TRBJ1-1, with a weak D call TRBD1 (5 bases). Trimming left V 8 bases short and J 5 bases short, with 15 bases between. Germline V CDR1 and CDR2: SQVTM, ANQGSEA. The CDR3 spans 12 residues. The CDR3 region is CSTQAGRTEAFF. CDR3 sequence (DNA): TGCAGCACCCAAGCGGGGCGGACTGAAGCTTTCTTT.

The J gene is TRBJ2-5, the V gene TRBV28; the D gene is possibly TRBD2 (5 bases). Between the trimmed V and J ends, which lost 1 base and 5 bases, there was a span of 11 bases. Germline V gene lookup returns CDR1 MDHEN and CDR2 SYDVKM. CDR3 size: 14 residues. In DNA, the CDR3 is TGTGCCAGCAGTTTATCAACCAGAGGGGAGACCCAGTACTTC. It specifies CASSLSTRGETQYF.

This clonotype has more than one count but fewer than ten. This chain uses TRBV5-1 with TRBJ2-2, with 9 bases that match TRBD1. V dropped 3 bases and J dropped 2; count of bases not matched to a gene: 5. CDR1 is SGHRS and CDR2 is YFSETQ in the germline V gene. The CDR3 spans 16 residues. DNA for the CDR3: TGCGCCAGCAGCTCCCGGGACAGGGTAAACACCGGGGAGCTGTTTTTT. Protein product: CASSSRDRVNTGELFF.

Points on this clonotype: A clone one base away is much larger, so this may be a read error. The V gene is TRBV28, the J gene TRBJ1-1, with a weak D call TRBD1 (6 bases). Germline loops: CDR1 MDHEN, CDR2 SYDVKM. This CDR3 is 12 amino acids long. V was cut by 6 bases and J by 7 bases, with 12 bases left in between. CDR3 loop: CASSLVTGEAFF. CDR3 nucleotide sequence: TGTGCCAGCAGCTTGGTGACAGGTGAAGCTTTCTTT.

This clonotype was picked up a small number of times. The rearrangement uses TRBV6-1 and TRBJ2-1; a weak D match, TRBD1 (6 bases). Germline CDR1 and CDR2: MNHNS and SASEGT. V lost 5 bases to trimming and J lost 6 bases, with 17 bases between them. This CDR3 is 15 amino acids long. CDR3 loop: CASSQRTGSANEQFF. CDR3 DNA: TGTGCCAGCAGTCAACGAACAGGGAGTGCCAATGAGCAGTTCTTC.

The genes are TRBV20-1 and TRBJ1-5; TRBD1 is a possible D gene (5 bases). Trimming shortened V by 2 bases and J by 1 base, and 12 bases separated the two germline ends. The CDR3 sequence is 15 residues long. Per germline, CDR1 DFQATT and CDR2 SNEGSKA (reference sequence). CDR3 residues: CSARRGQNSNQPQHF. The CDR3 region has the DNA TGCAGTGCTAGAAGGGGCCAGAACAGCAATCAGCCCCAGCATTTT.

This clonotype occurred a few times. As DNA, the CDR3 is TGTGCCAGCACGAGGGCGGGAGGGCCGAATGAGCAGTTCTTC. This gives the protein CASTRAGGPNEQFF. The V gene is TRBV25-1, the J gene TRBJ2-1, with 9 bases lining up with TRBD2. This CDR3 is built from 14 residues. Germline loops: CDR1 MGHDK, CDR2 SYGVNS. The V segment lost 7 bases and the J segment 7 bases; nucleotides outside the gene matches: 8.

Only a few counts were recorded for this clonotype. The CDR3 protein is CASSLPRRGVGYEQYF. CDR3 bases: TGTGCCAGCAGCTTACCGAGGAGGGGGGTGGGCTACGAGCAGTACTTC. V and J are TRBV7-9 and TRBJ2-7; D tentatively fits TRBD1 or TRBD2 (6 bases each). Germline V gives CDR1 SEHNR, CDR2 FQNEAQ (reference sequence). There are 16 residues in the CDR3. Trimming took 2 bases from V and 3 from J, leaving 17 bases between them.

CDR3 region: CATTPGGRAYNEQFF. CDR3 sequence (DNA): TGTGCCACCACCCCGGGCGGGAGGGCCTACAATGAGCAGTTCTTC. The chain carries TRBV15 and TRBJ2-1; TRBD2 aligns across 9 bases. This CDR3 is built from 15 residues. J was trimmed by 2 bases and V by 7 bases; bases with no gene match: 6. Germline lookup yields CDR1 LNHNV and CDR2 YYDKDF (reference sequence).

This clonotype showed up many times. This chain connects TRBV28 to TRBJ2-3; 9 bases agree with TRBD1. J gave up 4 bases and V 4 bases, and 3 bases lay outside the gene matches. Per the germline V gene, CDR1 is MDHEN and CDR2 is SYDVKM. CDR3 length: 14 residues. As DNA, the CDR3 is TGTGCCAGCAGTTGGGACAGGGAATCAGATACGCAGTATTTT. Encoded protein: CASSWDRESDTQYF.

The chain recombines TRBV7-6 with TRBJ2-1; 12 positions match TRBD2. There are 15 residues in the CDR3. Germline V gene lookup returns CDR1 SGHVS and CDR2 FNYEAQ. V was pared by 4 bases and J by 9 bases, with 7 bases of the junction left unmatched. The CDR3 DNA reads TGTGCCAGCAGCTCCCTAGCGGGGGGGGGCCCTGAGCAGTTCTTC. It translates to CASSSLAGGGPEQFF. The entire variable domain, with the rest obtained from reference TRBV7-6 and TRBJ2-1, is as follows: GAGVSQSPRYKVTKRGQDVALRCDPISGHVSLYWYRQALGQGPEFLTYFNYEAQQDKSGLPNDRFSAERPEGSISTLTIQRTEQRDSAMYRCASSSLAGGGPEQFFGPGTRLTVL.

This clonotype was detected only a few times. This chain joins TRBV7-9 and TRBJ2-7; D remains ambiguous. CDR1 and CDR2 (germline): SEHNR, FQNEAQ (reference sequence). The CDR3 loop spans 14 amino acids. The ends were cut back, 3 bases at V and 1 base at J, with 10 bases in the middle. The chain's CDR3 is CASSFLSLSYEQYF. In DNA form, the CDR3 reads TGTGCCAGCAGCTTTCTGTCCCTTTCCTACGAGCAGTACTTC.

This clonotype was recorded a few times. CDR3 bases: TGTGCCACCGGGGACAGGAGGGATGGCTACACCTTC. Translated, it gives CATGDRRDGYTF. The chain has TRBV6-2 or TRBV6-3 and TRBJ1-2; TRBD1 matches 8 bases. The CDR3 is 12 amino acids. V trimming: 10 bases; J trimming: 6 bases; junction bases outside the gene matches: 7. Germline V gene data show CDR1 as MNHEY and CDR2 as SVGEGT.

CDR3 DNA: TGCGCCAGCAGCTTGCTTCCTAGCGGGACCGGCGGGGAGCTGTTTTTT. Translation: CASSLLPSGTGGELFF. The chain employs TRBV5-1 and TRBJ2-2, with TRBD2 matching 9 bases. CDR3 length equals 16 residues. The germline gives CDR1 SGHRS, CDR2 YFSETQ. Germline trimming cut 1 base from V and 7 bases from J; bases unmatched to any gene: 8.

This clonotype was seen only a few times. This sequence joins TRBV6-1 and TRBJ2-7, with 7 positions matching TRBD2. The V gene's germline CDR1 is MNHNS and CDR2 SASEGT. Germline trimming cut 6 bases from V and 5 bases from J; bases unmatched to any gene: 13. The CDR3 runs to 15 residues. CDR3 region: CASRSDRGVVNEQYF. DNA for the CDR3: TGTGCCAGCAGATCTGATCGGGGGGTGGTCAACGAGCAGTACTTC.

The chain links TRBV5-4 to TRBJ2-7; 9 bases are shared with TRBD2. CDR1 is SGHNT, CDR2 YYREEE, per germline (reference sequence). V dropped 2 bases and J dropped 9; count of bases not matched to a gene: 12. This CDR3 spans 15 amino acids. CDR3 bases: TGTGCCAGCAGCTTCGCCGGGACTAGCCGGATCGGGCAGTACTTC. Protein product: CASSFAGTSRIGQYF.

The table lists this clonotype with a few counts. The J gene is TRBJ2-3, the V gene TRBV7-9; 9 bases align to TRBD2. The CDR3 loop spans 16 amino acids. Trimming took 2 bases from V and 2 from J; bases not matched to a gene: 5. CDR1 and CDR2 from the germline V gene are SEHNR and FQNEAQ (reference sequence). The CDR3 is CASSLRAGGSTDTQYF. In nucleotides, the CDR3 is TGTGCCAGCAGCTTAAGAGCGGGGGGATCCACAGATACGCAGTATTTT.

J is TRBJ2-7 and V is TRBV5-1; 8 nucleotides match TRBD1. CDR3 length equals 14 residues. V lost 2 bases to trimming and J lost 6 bases; unmatched junction nucleotides: 7. CDR1 and CDR2 from the germline V gene are SGHRS and YFSETQ. CDR3 in amino acids: CASSLWTGSGEQYF. The CDR3 DNA reads TGCGCCAGCAGCTTATGGACAGGGTCGGGCGAGCAGTACTTC.

As regards this clonotype: One end of the junction varies from germline; a read error may be responsible. The chain employs TRBV6-1 and TRBJ2-7, with 10 bases matching TRBD1. Germline V CDR1 and CDR2: MNHNS, SASEGT. The CDR3 runs 10 residues. This chain's CDR3 is CASGRDRGVF. CDR3 sequence (DNA): TGTGCCAGCGGCCGGGACAGGGGTGTGTTC.

This clonotype was seen a few times. The rearrangement joins TRBV6-5 to TRBJ2-1, with TRBD2 as a possible D gene (6 bases). The CDR3 loop spans 17 amino acids. Germline V gene data show CDR1 as MNHEY and CDR2 as SVGAGI. The V end was cut by 4 bases, the J end by 1 base, with 17 bases between. For the CDR3, the DNA is TGTGCCAGCAGTTCCATCGTAGCGCGGGGATCCTACAATGAGCAGTTCTTC. Amino acids: CASSSIVARGSYNEQFF.

This chain joins TRBV20-1 and TRBJ2-2; D gene unclear. The length of the CDR3 is 15 residues. CDR1 and CDR2 from the germline V gene are DFQATT and SNEGSKA (reference sequence). V lost 3 bases to trimming and J lost 1 base, with 12 bases between them. CDR3: CSARDPSRNTGELFF. Here the CDR3 DNA reads TGCAGTGCTAGGGACCCCTCGAGGAACACCGGGGAGCTGTTTTTT.

As to this clonotype: A junction boundary mismatches the germline segment, possibly from a read error. J is TRBJ2-2 and V is TRBV12-3 or TRBV12-4; weak D call: TRBD2 (6 bases). CDR3 length: 17 amino acids. The CDR3 sequence is CASSPPPLTRNTGGLFF. CDR3 sequence (DNA): TGTGCCAGCAGTCCACCCCCCCTCACTAGAAACACCGGGGGGCTGTTTTTT.

In this sample, this clonotype turned up a few times. The CDR3 loop reads CASSFSIFGVESYEQYF. The CDR3 nucleotides are TGTGCCAGCAGTTTCTCCATTTTTGGGGTCGAGTCCTACGAGCAGTACTTC. This chain connects TRBV28 to TRBJ2-7; D is ambiguous. The CDR3 loop spans 17 amino acids. V lost 3 bases and J lost 1, with 19 bases in between. CDR1 is MDHEN, CDR2 SYDVKM, per germline. Together with reference TRBV28 and TRBJ2-7, the CDR3 gives the full variable domain: DVKVTQSSRYLVKRTGEKVFLECVQDMDHENMFWYRQDPGLGLRLIYFSYDVKMKEKGDIPEGYSVSREKKERFSLILESASTNQTSMYLCASSFSIFGVESYEQYFGPGTRLTVT.

A word on this clonotype: A much larger clone lies one base from this, so it may be a read error. The J gene is TRBJ1-1, the V gene TRBV5-1; D uncertain. V lost 0 bases, J lost 1 base, and 4 bases lay in between. This CDR3 is built from 13 residues. Germline V lookup: CDR1 SGHRS, CDR2 YFSETQ. CDR3 nucleotides: TGCGCCAGCAGCTTGGCACAGAACACTGAAGCTTTCTTT. Protein: CASSLAQNTEAFF.

The sample holds a few counts of this clonotype. V gene TRBV6-5 combines with J gene TRBJ1-1; D call uncertain. The length of the CDR3 is 13 residues. V lost 4 bases and J lost 5, with 11 bases in between. In germline, CDR1 is MNHEY, CDR2 SVGAGI. The CDR3 loop reads CASSSLEGTEAFF. The CDR3 DNA follows: TGTGCCAGCAGTTCCCTGGAAGGAACTGAAGCTTTCTTT.

This clonotype was observed a handful of times. V is TRBV12-3 or TRBV12-4 and J is TRBJ1-1; unclear D gene. Trimming removed 6 bases at V and 3 bases at J, with 11 bases between. This CDR3 region has 13 residues. CDR3 residues: CASRLRGHTEAFF. CDR3 sequence (DNA): TGTGCCAGCAGATTAAGAGGTCACACTGAAGCTTTCTTT.

This clonotype has just a few counts. The chain is built from TRBV20-1 and TRBJ2-7, with D possibly being TRBD1 (6 bases). This CDR3 spans 12 amino acids. Trimming shortened V by 4 bases and J by 2 bases, and 9 bases separated the two germline ends. The V gene's germline CDR1 is DFQATT and CDR2 SNEGSKA (reference sequence). In nucleotides, the CDR3 is TGCAGTGCTACGGACAGTACCTACGAGCAGTACTTC. Translated, it gives CSATDSTYEQYF.

The chain is built from TRBV5-1 and TRBJ2-7; D is tentatively TRBD1 or TRBD2 (5 bases each). This CDR3 comprises 15 residues. The V gene's germline CDR1 is SGHRS and CDR2 YFSETQ. Trimming stripped 4 bases from V and 0 bases from J, with 14 bases between. In DNA, the CDR3 is TGCGCCAGCAGCGCTGGGGACGGATCCTCCTACGAGCAGTACTTC. Translated, it gives CASSAGDGSSYEQYF. The full variable domain, its missing parts supplied by reference TRBV5-1 and TRBJ2-7, is KAGVTQTPRYLIKTRGQQVTLSCSPISGHRSVSWYQQTPGQGLQFLFEYFSETQRNKGNFPGRFSGRQFSNSRSEMNVSTLELGDSALYLCASSAGDGSSYEQYFGPGTRLTVT.